This T cell receptor (beta chain) was sequenced during a study of T cells in Graves' hyperthyroidism and ophthalmopathy. Whole-study results and caveats: Ophthalmopathy was distinguished from stable hyperthyroidism by 13 V-J signatures. Peripheral blood also featured most of the thyroid clonotypes expanded above 0.001.

There were TCR beta CDR3 regions amplified from RNA transcripts. When the TCR CDR3 underwent first-round RT-PCR, the HTBI primer set was used. TCRdb re-called the multiplex PCR reads through MiXCR, storing one row per CDR3 protein. The sample carries fewer than 650,000 distinct CDR3 sequences, 46% recorded once. The ends were cut back, 5 bases at V and 6 bases at J, with 16 bases in the middle. Germline assignment: CDR1 SGHTA and CDR2 FQGNSA. The CDR3 is 14 residues long. Uncontrolled infections, other autoimmune diseases, pregnancy or lactation led to exclusion of patients. On the basis of clinical symptoms, serum thyroxine and TRAb, thyroid ultrasound and orbital computed tomography, diagnoses were made. This clonotype appeared once. Its antigen is currently unknown.

This chain joins TRBV7-2 and TRBJ1-2, with D possibly being TRBD1 (6 bases). The sequence was collected from an adult woman with Graves' disease, either hyperthyroidism or ophthalmopathy (not recorded which). Source material: peripheral blood or thyroid tissue (not recorded which). This chain's CDR3 is CASSDGGTFHGYTF. CDR3 sequence (DNA): TGTGCCAGCAGCGATGGAGGGACATTCCATGGCTACACCTTC.